This TCR beta chain is drawn from a study of T cell responses to AZD1222 COVID-19 vaccine. Looking at the study overall: Second-dose intervals near 4 or 12 weeks were combined.

The CDR3 has 13 residues. Germline V CDR1 and CDR2: SEHNR, FQNEAQ (reference sequence). V lost 4 bases and J lost 9; bases outside the gene matches: 5. TCRdb's copy holds only in-frame clones and misses some; the assay was immunoSEQ multiplex PCR. This table has 100,000 to 150,000 clones, around 90% appearing once. Worth noting for this clone: Its cognate antigen is unknown.

The study's findings and limits: Spike-wide coverage was observed for vaccine-associated CD4 TCRs, with dominant responses at 160-218 and 743-854. Spike-specific TCR breadth and depth both grew after two AZD1222 doses. White British people made up most donors, females outnumbered males, and clonal diversity was possibly underestimated.

The specimen was peripheral blood, collected on day 0 of AZD1222 vaccination. This TCR was sampled from an adult in good health. The chain recombines TRBV7-9 with TRBJ2-1; TRBD1 matches 8 bases. The CDR3 spells CASSSDRAGEQFF. DNA of the CDR3: TGTGCCAGCAGCTCGGACAGGGCGGGTGAGCAGTTCTTC. Full variable domain (missing parts from reference TRBV7-9 and TRBJ2-1): DTGVSQNPRHKITKRGQNVTFRCDPISEHNRLYWYRQTLGQGPEFLTYFQNEAQLEKSRLLSDRFSAERPKGSFSTLEIQRTEQGDSAMYLCASSSDRAGEQFFGPGTRLTVL.